Listed below are T cell receptor beta chains from one sample, sequenced in a study of control samples from healthy donors and cancer patients. This table comes from immunoSEQ multiplex PCR, and its TCRdb copy is limited to in-frame clones, with some not included. The sample consists of 90,000 to 150,000 clones, 88% of them appearing once. Material for sequencing was blood. Receptors were obtained from a middle-aged man in good health. CDR3s include the opening cysteine and the closing phenylalanine or tryptophan. Fields, in order: V gene, D gene, clone size, J gene, CDR3 DNA, CDR3 protein. A D gene is named only where the DNA matches it firmly. Rows may omit the clone size; those that give it use once, few, many or a size class.

TRBV10-3	-	-	TRBJ2-3	TGTGCCATCAGTGAGTCGGGTCCCTACCTTATCACAGATACGCAGTATTTT	CAISESGPYLITDTQYF
TRBV10-1	-	-	TRBJ1-6	TGCGCCAGCAGTCCGGACGGGAGCTCCTATAATTCACCCCTCCACTTT	CASSPDGSSYNSPLHF
TRBV19	-	-	TRBJ2-3	TGTGCCAGTAGTATGGGGCTCCGCGCTTGGACAGATACGCAGTATTTT	CASSMGLRAWTDTQYF
TRBV5-1	-	-	TRBJ2-2	TGCGCCAGCAGCCTACAGGGTCCCGGGGAGCTGTTTTTT	CASSLQGPGELFF
TRBV5-8	-	-	TRBJ2-7	TGTGCCAGCAGCGAGGGCCATTCGGGGTCCTACGAGCAGTACTTC	CASSEGHSGSYEQYF
TRBV30	TRBD1	-	TRBJ2-1	TGTGCCTGGAGTGCGGGGACAGGGAACAATGAGCAGTTCTTC	CAWSAGTGNNEQFF
TRBV19	TRBD2	-	TRBJ2-5	TGTGCCAGTAGTATAATGACTAGCGGGGGGGCGGAGACCCAGTACTTC	CASSIMTSGGAETQYF
TRBV19	TRBD1	-	TRBJ1-4	TGTGCCAGTAGCAGACAGGGGGCTAATGAAAAACTGTTTTTT	CASSRQGANEKLFF
TRBV9	TRBD1	-	TRBJ1-6	TGTGCCAGCAGCGTAAGGGACAGCCATAATTCACCCCTCCACTTT	CASSVRDSHNSPLHF
TRBV19	-	once	TRBJ2-7	TGTGCCAGTAGTATAGGGGGGACCCCCTACGAGCAGTACTTC	CASSIGGTPYEQYF
TRBV7-9	-	-	TRBJ2-7	TGTGCCAGCAGCGACGGGACCGGTGCTTACGAGCAGTACTTC	CASSDGTGAYEQYF
TRBV10-1	-	-	TRBJ2-3	TGCGCCAGCAGCACTCCCTGGGCCGCAGATACGCAGTATTTT	CASSTPWAADTQYF
TRBV24-1	TRBD1	-	TRBJ2-3	TGTGCCACCAGTGATCGAAGACAGGGGGGGACTAGCACAGATACGCAGTATTTT	CATSDRRQGGTSTDTQYF
TRBV5-1	-	-	TRBJ2-2	TGCGCCAGCAGCCTGGGCCCCAGGACGAACACCGGGGAGCTGTTTTTT	CASSLGPRTNTGELFF
TRBV5-1	-	-	TRBJ1-4	TGCGCCAGCAGCCGGGACGGACTTAATGAAAAACTGTTTTTT	CASSRDGLNEKLFF
TRBV30	TRBD1	-	TRBJ1-4	TGTGCCTGGAGCCATACCCCGACAGGGCGTCGAAAACTGTTTTTT	CAWSHTPTGRRKLFF
TRBV28	TRBD1	-	TRBJ1-2	TGTGCCAGCAGTTTTATGCCCGGACAGGGGGCTTATGGCTACACCTTC	CASSFMPGQGAYGYTF
TRBV5-1	-	once	TRBJ2-2	TGCGCCAGCAGCTTCGGGGGAACGAACACCGGGGAGCTGTTTTTT	CASSFGGTNTGELFF
TRBV9	-	-	TRBJ1-1	TGTGCCAGCAGCGTAGGCTCCCACACTGAAGCTTTCTTT	CASSVGSHTEAFF
TRBV12-3/TRBV12-4	-	-	TRBJ2-5	TGTGCCAGCTCCGCTGGGGTAGGAGAGACCCAGTACTTC	CASSAGVGETQYF
TRBV5-6	-	-	TRBJ2-7	TGTGCCAGCAGCTTGGGGCAGCTCACCTACGAGCAGTACTTC	CASSLGQLTYEQYF
TRBV10-1	-	few	TRBJ2-7	TGCGCCAGCAGTGAGTCAGGGTCTCGCGAGCAGTACTTC	CASSESGSREQYF
TRBV30	TRBD2	-	TRBJ2-3	TGTGCCTCCTCGAGGCTAGCGGCAGATACGCAGTATTTT	CASSRLAADTQYF
TRBV19	-	-	TRBJ1-4	TGTGCCAGTAGTATCGGGACAACTAATGAAAAACTGTTTTTT	CASSIGTTNEKLFF
TRBV3-1/TRBV3-2	TRBD2	-	TRBJ2-3	TGTGCCAGCAGCCAAGTAGTAGCGGGGGGGGGCACAGATACGCAGTATTTT	CASSQVVAGGGTDTQYF
TRBV9	-	-	TRBJ2-2	TGTGCCAGCAGCCCATCACCTTCCCAGCGAGCCGGGGAGCTGTTTTTT	CASSPSPSQRAGELFF
TRBV21-1	-	-	TRBJ1-5	TGTGCCAGCAGCAAAGAACAAGGCAGGGAAGGTCAGCCCCAGCATTTT	CASSKEQGREGQPQHF
TRBV27	-	-	TRBJ2-7	TGTGCCAGCAGTTTACTTGGCGTTGGCTACGAGCAGTACTTC	CASSLLGVGYEQYF
TRBV28	-	few	TRBJ1-5	TGTGCCAGCAGATCGACGATCCTTAACTATAGCAATCAGCCCCAGCATTTT	CASRSTILNYSNQPQHF
TRBV14	-	-	TRBJ2-3	TGTGCCAGCAGCCAGCAGGGACGGAGACACACAGATACGCAGTATTTT	CASSQQGRRHTDTQYF
TRBV6-4	TRBD2	few	TRBJ2-1	TGTGCCAGCAGTGACACTAGCGGGGGGCCTAATGAGCAGTTCTTC	CASSDTSGGPNEQFF
TRBV12-3/TRBV12-4	-	-	TRBJ2-7	TGTGCCAGCAGCGGGCCTAGCGCCTACGAGCAGTACTTC	CASSGPSAYEQYF
TRBV3-1/TRBV3-2	TRBD1	-	TRBJ1-4	TGTGCCAGCAGCCAGCACCAACAGGGGACTAATGAAAAACTGTTTTTT	CASSQHQQGTNEKLFF
TRBV27	-	-	TRBJ1-6	TGTGCCAGCAGTTTATTGGCAGGGCAGGATTCACCCCTCCACTTT	CASSLLAGQDSPLHF
TRBV7-2	-	-	TRBJ1-2	TGTGCCAGCAGCTTCCAGAACTATGGCTACACCTTC	CASSFQNYGYTF
TRBV14	-	-	TRBJ1-2	TGTGCCAGCTCCCGGGACAACTATGGCTACACCTTC	CASSRDNYGYTF
TRBV19	-	-	TRBJ1-6	TGTGCCAGTAGTCTCGGGGGGCGGCCGCTCCACTTT	CASSLGGRPLHF
TRBV6-6	TRBD1	-	TRBJ1-5	TGTGCCAGCAGTGACTCCGGGACAGCTGGAATCAAGCCCCAGCATTTT	CASSDSGTAGIKPQHF
TRBV29-1	TRBD1	-	TRBJ1-4	TGCAGCGTGGGGGGACAGGTTAATGAAAAACTGTTTTTT	CSVGGQVNEKLFF
TRBV19	TRBD2	-	TRBJ2-2	TGTGCCAGTAGAACACCTCCGGGACTAGCGGGGGGCCGAAGGAGCGGGGAGCTGTTTTTT	CASRTPPGLAGGRRSGELFF
TRBV2	-	-	TRBJ2-1	TGTGCCAGCAGTGAAGCGCGTGGGGGGCCGTTCTTC	CASSEARGGPFF
TRBV30	-	-	TRBJ2-1	TGTGCCTGGAGTCGCTCGTCTGGAGGGCAGTTCTTC	CAWSRSSGGQFF
TRBV20-1	-	-	TRBJ2-1	TGCAGTGCGAGTACGGGCCCTTACAATGAGCAGTTCTTC	CSASTGPYNEQFF
TRBV2	TRBD1	-	TRBJ1-2	TGTGCCAGCAGTGAAGCGGCCGCGGCAGGGGGCGATGGCTACACCTTC	CASSEAAAAGGDGYTF
TRBV5-1	TRBD1	-	TRBJ1-6	TGCGCCAGCAGCTTGGTAGGAGGACAGGGGTCCTCCTATAATTCACCCCTCCACTTT	CASSLVGGQGSSYNSPLHF
TRBV6-6	-	few	TRBJ1-5	TGTGCCAGCACCCTGGCCCCTTCCGGCAATCAGCCCCAGCATTTT	CASTLAPSGNQPQHF
TRBV24-1	-	few	TRBJ1-2	TGTGCCACCAGTGATCGCAGGGGCGCGGGGGGCTACACCTTC	CATSDRRGAGGYTF
TRBV10-3	TRBD2	-	TRBJ2-7	TGTGCCATCAGTGAGTATGGAGGAGGAGCGGGGGGCCCCACCCCCTGGGAGCAGTACTTC	CAISEYGGGAGGPTPWEQYF
TRBV7-9	-	-	TRBJ2-4	TGTGCCAGCAGCTTGGCAGGGGGGAACATTCAGTACTTC	CASSLAGGNIQYF
TRBV11-3	-	-	TRBJ2-1	TGTGCCAGCAGCTTAGAGGGGATCCCCTACAATGAGCAGTTCTTC	CASSLEGIPYNEQFF
TRBV7-2	-	-	TRBJ1-1	TGTGCCAGCAGATTACAGTCGGCCAGGGGAACTGAAGCTTTCTTT	CASRLQSARGTEAFF
TRBV27	-	-	TRBJ1-2	TGTGCCAGCAGTTTATCCCAATTAGGCTATGGCTACACCTTC	CASSLSQLGYGYTF
TRBV19	-	-	TRBJ2-2	TGTGCCAGCTCGCCCGGGGGGCGCCGTCAGCTGTTTTTT	CASSPGGRRQLFF
TRBV15	-	few	TRBJ2-7	TGTGCCACCAGCAGAGGAGGGGAGTCCGCCTACGAGCAGTACTTC	CATSRGGESAYEQYF
TRBV5-4	-	-	TRBJ2-1	TGTGCCAGCAGCCTTTACAATGAGCAGTTCTTC	CASSLYNEQFF
TRBV2	-	-	TRBJ2-3	TGTGCCAGCAGTGATATCACAGATACGCAGTATTTT	CASSDITDTQYF
TRBV6-1	TRBD2	-	TRBJ2-1	TGTGCCAGCAGTGAACGGGGGGGCCGCAATGAGCAGTTCTTC	CASSERGGRNEQFF
TRBV5-1	-	-	TRBJ2-2	TGCGCCAGCAGTCGAGACAGAGCGAACACCGGGGAGCTGTTTTTT	CASSRDRANTGELFF